This entry describes one T cell receptor (beta chain). The target antigen is unknown. This entry is derived from a study of shared clonotypes between healthy human individuals. As for the study in general: Ranging from 18 to 49 in age, donors were two women and three men.

The study's findings and limits: Larger estimated richness was generally seen in naive subsets than in memory subsets.

V was pared by 3 bases and J by 4 bases, with 12 bases between. CDR3 size: 15 residues. Per germline, CDR1 MNHEY and CDR2 SVGAGI. Together with CD45RO+ cells, CCR7-negative CD45RA+ TemRA cells were included in CD8 memory. TCRdb keeps only in-frame clones here, not all; method: immunoSEQ multiplex PCR. The sample has a few hundred thousand clones, about nine tenths seen once; the top ten hold roughly 16%. The receptor's source is a young man in good health. Sequences were obtained from memory CD8+ T cells sorted from blood. Subset of the sample: CD45RO+ cells pooled with CCR7-negative TemRA cells. The chain links TRBV6-5 to TRBJ2-2, with D maybe TRBD2 (6 bases). The CDR3 reads CASSYNGGTTGELFF. CDR3 nucleotide sequence: TGTGCCAGCAGTTATAATGGGGGGACCACCGGGGAGCTGTTTTTT.